Listed here are 18 T cell receptor beta chains from one sample, sequenced in a study of spatial heterogeneity in lung cancer. TCRdb analysed the 5' RACE reads with MiXCR anew, one entry per CDR3 protein. The sample lists roughly 10,000 distinct CDR3 sequences; 4.5% to 6.5% were seen once. Time point in this sample: sample taken at primary tumor resection. Sequencing covered unsorted whole RNA taken from tumor, nontumor lung or frozen PBMC. Sequenced material: PBMCs, taken at surgery. Every receptor here comes from a male donor with early-stage non-small cell lung cancer.

This clonotype is medium-sized in the sample. The chain uses TRBV29-1 and TRBJ1-1; TRBD1 is a possible D gene (6 bases). This CDR3 spans 13 amino acids. Trimming cost V 3 bases and J 0 bases, with 8 bases left between them. The germline V gene encodes CDR1 SQVTM and CDR2 ANQGSEA. Here the CDR3 reads CSVDRGMNTEAFF. In nucleotides, the CDR3 is TGCAGCGTTGACAGGGGAATGAACACTGAAGCTTTCTTT.

In its sample, this clonotype was seen many times. The chain links TRBV15 to TRBJ2-1; D remains unclear. The germline CDR1 and CDR2 sequences are LNHNV and YYDKDF (reference sequence). The CDR3 runs to 12 residues. V was shortened by 0 bases and J by 7 bases, with 4 bases between the two germline ends. Written as DNA, the CDR3 is TGTGCCACCAGCAGAGATTTTAATGAGCAGTTCTTC. Translation gives CATSRDFNEQFF.

This clonotype showed up just a few times. The DNA for the CDR3 is TGTGCCAGCAGTTATTCCTTGACCGGGGAGCTGTTTTTT. It codes for CASSYSLTGELFF. The chain couples TRBV12-3 or TRBV12-4 to TRBJ2-2; D gene ambiguous. Trimming shortened V by 4 bases and J by 5 bases, and 8 bases separated the two germline ends. The CDR3 is 13 amino acids.

This clonotype has a count of ten or more. V gene TRBV4-3 combines with J gene TRBJ1-4; TRBD1 aligns across 7 bases. This CDR3 comprises 15 residues. Germline lookup yields CDR1 LGHNA and CDR2 YSLEER. The junction had 8 bases not matched to a gene; V was cut back by 4 bases and J by 6 bases. This CDR3 is CASSLLRDSDEKLFF. In DNA, the CDR3 is TGCGCCAGCAGCCTTCTCCGGGACAGCGATGAAAAACTGTTTTTT.

This clonotype is deemed medium-sized. This CDR3 reads CASSPRAREPTEAFF. CDR3 coding DNA: TGTGCCAGCTCACCACGGGCCCGTGAGCCCACTGAAGCTTTCTTT. V and J are TRBV18 and TRBJ1-1; D remains unclear. The CDR3 is made up of 15 amino acids. Germline CDR1 KGHSH, CDR2 LQKENI. Trimming removed 1 base at V and 4 bases at J, with 13 bases between.

This clonotype has at least ten counts. The genes are TRBV20-1 and TRBJ2-5, with 9 bases fitting TRBD2. Germline lookup yields CDR1 DFQATT and CDR2 SNEGSKA (reference sequence). Trimming removed 1 base from V and 4 bases from J; junction bases left unmatched: 7. This CDR3 contains 15 residues. The CDR3 coding sequence is TGCAGTGCTAGAGTAGCGGGAGACTGGAGAGAGACCCAGTACTTC. This codes for CSARVAGDWRETQYF.

By share of the sample, this clonotype is medium-sized. The chain joins TRBV7-6 to TRBJ1-1; the D gene is possibly TRBD1 (6 bases). CDR3 size: 15 residues. The germline gives CDR1 SGHVS, CDR2 FNYEAQ. V lost 5 bases, J lost 0 bases, and 13 bases lay in between. The CDR3 nucleotides are TGTGCCAGCAGCCACCTACAGGGAATGAACACTGAAGCTTTCTTT. It translates to CASSHLQGMNTEAFF.

The table lists this clonotype with many counts. V gene TRBV30 combines with J gene TRBJ2-1; unclear D gene. The CDR3 spans 11 residues. V was clipped by 0 bases and J by 10 bases, with 7 bases between them. Germline V CDR1 and CDR2: GTSNPN, SVGIG (reference sequence). CDR3 in amino acids: CAWSVKREQFF. The CDR3 DNA follows: TGTGCCTGGAGTGTAAAAAGGGAGCAGTTCTTC.

This clonotype was seen repeatedly, ten times or more. The chain employs TRBV29-1 and TRBJ2-1; either TRBD1 or TRBD2 may supply D (5 bases each). Germline V gene lookup returns CDR1 SQVTM and CDR2 ANQGSEA. Trimming stripped 2 bases from V and 5 bases from J, with 13 bases between. The CDR3 loop spans 14 amino acids. The CDR3 is CSVEPGRGNNEQFF. For the CDR3, the DNA is TGCAGCGTTGAACCGGGACGGGGAAACAATGAGCAGTTCTTC.

In its sample, this clonotype was seen many times. This chain joins TRBV5-4 and TRBJ2-5; D not certain. Trimming removed 0 bases from V and 6 bases from J, with 6 bases in between. The CDR3 totals 12 residues. Germline V gene sequence: CDR1 SGHNT, CDR2 YYREEE (reference sequence). CDR3 loop: CASSLDRKTQYF. Here the CDR3 DNA reads TGTGCCAGCAGCTTGGACCGAAAGACCCAGTACTTC. Full variable domain (rest looked up from reference TRBV5-4 and TRBJ2-5): ETGVTQSPTHLIKTRGQQVTLRCSSQSGHNTVSWYQQALGQGPQFIFQYYREEENGRGNFPPRFSGLQFPNYSSELNVNALELDDSALYLCASSLDRKTQYFGPGTRLLVL.

This clonotype was recorded at least ten times. V and J are TRBV29-1 and TRBJ1-2, with a possible D match to TRBD1 (5 bases). CDR1 SQVTM and CDR2 ANQGSEA come from the germline V gene. V lost 5 bases and J lost 4, with 8 bases in between. The CDR3 spans 11 residues. CDR3 DNA sequence: TGCAGCGTTTGGGACCCCTATGGCTACACCTTC. Protein sequence: CSVWDPYGYTF.

The chain joins TRBV20-1 to TRBJ2-1; D may be TRBD2 (5 bases). Trimming pared 4 bases from V and 5 bases from J, leaving 18 bases between. Germline CDR1 reads DFQATT; CDR2 reads SNEGSKA (reference sequence). This CDR3 has 15 residues. CDR3 residues: CSATLSGGWDNEQFF. CDR3 bases: TGCAGTGCTACCCTAAGCGGAGGTTGGGACAATGAGCAGTTCTTC.

The chain carries TRBV28 and TRBJ2-1; the D is unclear. Between the trimmed V and J ends, which lost 6 bases and 4 bases, there was a span of 10 bases. Germline V gene data show CDR1 as MDHEN and CDR2 as SYDVKM. This CDR3 comprises 13 residues. This CDR3 is CASSPSIYNEQFF. The CDR3 bases are TGTGCCAGCAGCCCATCGATATACAATGAGCAGTTCTTC.

This clonotype was seen many times. This chain links TRBV7-9 with TRBJ1-6, with D maybe TRBD1 (6 bases). Trimming cost V 2 bases and J 8 bases, with 13 bases left between them. CDR1 SEHNR and CDR2 FQNEAQ come from the germline V gene (reference sequence). CDR3 length: 15 amino acids. The CDR3 sequence is CASSLRGQPYSPLHF. CDR3 nucleotide sequence: TGTGCCAGCAGCTTAAGAGGACAGCCCTATTCACCCCTCCACTTT.

V is TRBV11-2 and J is TRBJ1-2, with D unclear. The CDR3 is 13 amino acids. Germline assignment: CDR1 SGHAT and CDR2 FQNNGV. Deletions cut 1 base from V and 2 bases from J, with 5 bases between. DNA for the CDR3: TGTGCCAGCAGCTTAGTCACAAACTATGGCTACACCTTC. Residues: CASSLVTNYGYTF. The full variable domain, in which reference TRBV11-2 and TRBJ1-2 provide the parts outside the CDR3, is EAGVAQSPRYKIIEKRQSVAFWCNPISGHATLYWYQQILGQGPKLLIQFQNNGVVDDSQLPKDRFSAERLKGVDSTLKIQPAKLEDSAVYLCASSLVTNYGYTFGSGTRLTVV.

There are many counts of this clonotype. The rearrangement uses TRBV20-1 and TRBJ2-7; 7 nucleotides match TRBD2. The CDR3 spans 15 residues. The germline V gene has CDR1 DFQATT and CDR2 SNEGSKA (reference sequence). Trimming took 2 bases from V and 1 from J; bases not matched to a gene: 8. The DNA for the CDR3 is TGCAGTGCTAGATTGGCTAGCGGTTCTTCCTACGAGCAGTACTTC. Its protein is CSARLASGSSYEQYF.

As concerns this clonotype: A read error may be the cause here, since a much bigger clone is one base away. The rearrangement uses TRBV3-2 and TRBJ2-1; TRBD1 reflects the table's D call only, with no check against the DNA. TRBV3-2 is a documented pseudogene. The CDR3 totals 15 residues. DNA of the CDR3: TGTGCCAGCAGCCAAGGACAGGGGGAGTTAGATGAGCCGTTCTTC. It encodes CASSQGQGELDEPFF.

This clonotype was detected many times. The chain carries TRBV11-2 and TRBJ2-3, with a possible D match to TRBD2 (6 bases). Per the germline V gene, CDR1 is SGHAT and CDR2 is FQNNGV. V was trimmed by 4 bases and J by 2 bases, leaving 13 bases between them. The CDR3 consists of 15 residues. As DNA, the CDR3 is TGTGCCAGCAGCTCCTCCGGGACTCACACAGATACGCAGTATTTT. Its protein is CASSSSGTHTDTQYF.